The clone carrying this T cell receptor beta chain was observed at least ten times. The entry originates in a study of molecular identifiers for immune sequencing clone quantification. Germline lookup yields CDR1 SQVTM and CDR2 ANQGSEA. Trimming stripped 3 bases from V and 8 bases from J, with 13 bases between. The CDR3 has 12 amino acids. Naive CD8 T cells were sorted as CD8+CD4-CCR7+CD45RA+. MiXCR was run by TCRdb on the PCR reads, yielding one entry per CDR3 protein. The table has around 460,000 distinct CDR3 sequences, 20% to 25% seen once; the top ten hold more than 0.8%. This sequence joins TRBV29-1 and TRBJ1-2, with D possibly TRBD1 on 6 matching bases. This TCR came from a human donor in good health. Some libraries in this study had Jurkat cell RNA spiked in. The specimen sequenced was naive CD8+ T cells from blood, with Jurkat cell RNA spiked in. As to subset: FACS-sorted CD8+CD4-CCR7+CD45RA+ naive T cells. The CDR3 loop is CSVEDSLEGYTF. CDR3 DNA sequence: TGCAGCGTTGAGGACAGCCTGGAAGGCTACACCTTC.